The rows below give T cell receptor beta chains drawn from one sample of a study of beta chain features in type 1 diabetes. Measured with immunoSEQ multiplex PCR; TCRdb has only the in-frame clones, and not every one. The sample yields hundreds of thousands of clones, about 14% seen once. The sequencing sample was made of naive CD4+ T cells from blood. The receptors come from a man aged 18 to 30 with type 1 diabetes. Each CDR3 is given with its conserved first and last residue. Each record gives: D gene, clone size, J gene, V gene, CDR3 protein, CDR3 DNA. The D gene is left open where the match is weak. A clone size is listed for some rows: how often the clone was seen (once, few, many), or a class if it is expanded.

D: TRBD1; size: .; J: TRBJ2-7; V: TRBV5-4; CDR3: CASSSLGGTGMYEQYF; DNA: TGTGCCAGCAGCTCCCTCGGAGGGACAGGGATGTACGAGCAGTACTTC
D: TRBD2; size: few; J: TRBJ2-3; V: TRBV9; CDR3: CASSVASGSPSTQYF; DNA: TGTGCCAGCAGCGTAGCTAGCGGGAGCCCCTCTACGCAGTATTTT
D: .; size: few; J: TRBJ2-1; V: TRBV7-9; CDR3: CASSSPGDRLNEQFF; DNA: TGTGCCAGCAGCAGCCCGGGGGACAGATTGAATGAGCAGTTCTTC
D: .; size: .; J: TRBJ2-7; V: TRBV6-6; CDR3: CASSPGGGNYEQYF; DNA: TGTGCCAGCAGCCCCGGAGGGGGCAACTACGAGCAGTACTTC
D: .; size: .; J: TRBJ1-2; V: TRBV19; CDR3: CASRDAYEGYTF; DNA: TGTGCCAGTAGGGACGCTTACGAAGGCTACACCTTC
D: .; size: few; J: TRBJ2-7; V: TRBV2; CDR3: CASSEGVTYEQYF; DNA: TGTGCCAGCAGTGAAGGGGTAACCTACGAGCAGTACTTC
D: .; size: once; J: TRBJ1-3; V: TRBV6-5; CDR3: CASSKGLISGNTIYF; DNA: TGTGCCAGCAGTAAAGGACTGATCTCTGGAAACACCATATATTTT
D: .; size: .; J: TRBJ1-2; V: TRBV6-4; CDR3: CASSEDGGRGYTF; DNA: TGTGCCAGCAGTGAAGATGGGGGCCGAGGCTACACCTTC
D: .; size: .; J: TRBJ1-2; V: TRBV7-2; CDR3: CASSFGYRDGYTF; DNA: TGTGCCAGCAGCTTCGGGTACCGGGATGGCTACACCTTC
D: .; size: .; J: TRBJ1-5; V: TRBV30; CDR3: CAWSVGSTSQPQHF; DNA: TGTGCCTGGAGTGTGGGGTCCACATCCCAGCCCCAGCATTTT
D: .; size: .; J: TRBJ2-1; V: TRBV5-1; CDR3: CASSLAVRGQSSYNEQFF; DNA: TGCGCCAGCAGCTTGGCCGTGCGAGGGCAGTCCTCCTACAATGAGCAGTTCTTC
D: .; size: .; J: TRBJ2-3; V: TRBV5-1; CDR3: CASSLATGPDTQYF; DNA: TGCGCCAGCAGCTTGGCTACCGGCCCAGATACGCAGTATTTT
D: .; size: .; J: TRBJ2-7; V: TRBV20-1; CDR3: CSARPRAEQYF; DNA: TGCAGTGCTCGTCCTAGGGCCGAGCAGTACTTC
D: TRBD1; size: .; J: TRBJ2-1; V: TRBV5-4; CDR3: CASSSLTGENEQFF; DNA: TGTGCCAGCAGCTCCCTGACAGGGGAGAATGAGCAGTTCTTC
D: .; size: .; J: TRBJ2-6; V: TRBV28; CDR3: CASSSSRSGANVLTF; DNA: TGTGCCAGCAGTTCCTCAAGATCTGGGGCCAACGTCCTGACTTTC
D: TRBD1; size: .; J: TRBJ2-7; V: TRBV23-1; CDR3: CASSPLGDSYEQYF; DNA: TGCGCCAGCAGTCCCCTCGGGGACAGTTACGAGCAGTACTTC
D: .; size: few; J: TRBJ1-1; V: TRBV2; CDR3: CASKWADLNTEAFF; DNA: TGTGCCAGCAAATGGGCAGACCTGAACACTGAAGCTTTCTTT
D: .; size: few; J: TRBJ1-6; V: TRBV9; CDR3: CASSVGGNSPLHF; DNA: TGTGCCAGCAGCGTAGGAGGGAATTCACCCCTCCACTTT
D: TRBD2; size: .; J: TRBJ2-7; V: TRBV2; CDR3: CASSEPGGGSYEQYF; DNA: TGTGCCAGCAGTGAACCAGGCGGGGGCTCCTACGAGCAGTACTTC
D: .; size: few; J: TRBJ1-4; V: TRBV11-2; CDR3: CASSSVREKLFF; DNA: TGTGCCAGCAGCTCCGTACGGGAAAAACTGTTTTTT
D: TRBD2; size: .; J: TRBJ2-7; V: TRBV29-1; CDR3: CSVVGLAGVHEQYF; DNA: TGCAGCGTCGTGGGACTAGCGGGAGTACACGAGCAGTACTTC
D: .; size: few; J: TRBJ1-4; V: TRBV2; CDR3: CASRDEKLFF; DNA: TGTGCCAGCAGGGATGAAAAACTGTTTTTT
D: TRBD2; size: .; J: TRBJ2-1; V: TRBV5-4; CDR3: CASSTATSGGDNEQFF; DNA: TGTGCCAGCAGCACCGCTACTAGCGGGGGGGACAATGAGCAGTTCTTC
D: TRBD1; size: .; J: TRBJ1-1; V: TRBV6-5; CDR3: CASSWFGTGNTEAFF; DNA: TGTGCCAGCAGTTGGTTCGGGACAGGGAACACTGAAGCTTTCTTT
D: .; size: few; J: TRBJ1-2; V: TRBV5-1; CDR3: CASSLTGSNYGYTF; DNA: TGCGCCAGCAGCCTTACAGGGTCAAACTATGGCTACACCTTC
D: .; size: few; J: TRBJ2-3; V: TRBV29-1; CDR3: CSVGLGGGYTDTQYF; DNA: TGCAGCGTTGGCCTGGGAGGGGGGTACACAGATACGCAGTATTTT
D: .; size: .; J: TRBJ2-2; V: TRBV5-5; CDR3: CASTVEHTGELFF; DNA: TGTGCCAGCACCGTCGAGCACACCGGGGAGCTGTTTTTT
D: TRBD1; size: .; J: TRBJ2-1; V: TRBV5-4; CDR3: CASSLATGGPYNEQFF; DNA: TGTGCCAGCAGCTTGGCGACAGGGGGACCCTACAATGAGCAGTTCTTC
D: TRBD2; size: .; J: TRBJ2-1; V: TRBV30; CDR3: CAGSRGGRARNEQFF; DNA: TGTGCCGGGAGTAGGGGCGGGAGGGCCAGGAATGAGCAGTTCTTC
D: TRBD1; size: few; J: TRBJ1-1; V: TRBV18; CDR3: CASSPSEQGGNTEAFF; DNA: TGTGCCAGCTCACCATCGGAACAGGGGGGGAACACTGAAGCTTTCTTT
D: .; size: .; J: TRBJ2-5; V: TRBV5-1; CDR3: CASSLAPRGQETQYF; DNA: TGCGCCAGCAGCTTGGCCCCCAGGGGCCAAGAGACCCAGTACTTC
D: .; size: few; J: TRBJ1-1; V: TRBV29-1; CDR3: CSVVLVSEEAFF; DNA: TGCAGCGTTGTGTTGGTCTCAGAGGAAGCTTTCTTT
D: TRBD2; size: .; J: TRBJ2-1; V: TRBV5-3; CDR3: CARTSGTSGRARLCNEQFF; DNA: TGTGCCAGAACCTCCGGGACTAGCGGGAGGGCCCGATTATGCAATGAGCAGTTCTTC
D: .; size: few; J: TRBJ2-3; V: TRBV27; CDR3: CASRREGTDTQYF; DNA: TGTGCCAGCAGGAGAGAGGGGACAGATACGCAGTATTTT
D: .; size: few; J: TRBJ1-3; V: TRBV10-3; CDR3: CAISESSSGNTIYF; DNA: TGTGCCATCAGTGAGTCCTCCTCTGGAAACACCATATATTTT
D: .; size: few; J: TRBJ2-5; V: TRBV5-4; CDR3: CASSLRESLQETQYF; DNA: TGTGCCAGCAGCTTAAGGGAGAGCCTCCAAGAGACCCAGTACTTC
D: TRBD1; size: .; J: TRBJ2-1; V: TRBV29-1; CDR3: CSVVMAGGNEQFF; DNA: TGCAGCGTTGTAATGGCAGGGGGTAATGAGCAGTTCTTC
D: TRBD1; size: .; J: TRBJ2-6; V: TRBV18; CDR3: CASSTGQGINVLTF; DNA: TGTGCCAGCTCAACCGGACAGGGGATCAACGTCCTGACTTTC
D: TRBD1; size: few; J: TRBJ2-7; V: TRBV23-1; CDR3: CASSQPGQEYF; DNA: TGCGCCAGCAGTCAACCGGGACAGGAGTACTTC
D: TRBD2; size: few; J: TRBJ2-7; V: TRBV4-2; CDR3: CASSQGSGGPFYEQYF; DNA: TGTGCCAGCAGCCAGGGTAGCGGGGGCCCCTTCTACGAGCAGTACTTC
D: .; size: .; J: TRBJ2-3; V: TRBV6-1; CDR3: CASSVSVVGTGDTQYF; DNA: TGTGCCAGCAGTGTTTCCGTGGTAGGGACTGGAGATACGCAGTATTTT